Listed here are 18 T cell receptor beta chains from one sample, sequenced in a study of blood T cells in healthy people across ages. A sample-barcoded 5' primer and a J-beta primer mix were used in a second PCR of roughly 6 to 11 cycles. Via MiXCR, TCRdb re-called the 5' RACE reads, giving one row per CDR3 protein. This table holds hundreds of thousands of distinct CDR3 sequences, 29% found once. The sequencing sample was made of blood. Source of these receptors: a woman of 80 years or more in good health.

To note about this clonotype: A much larger clone differs from this one at a single base, so this may be a read error. The conserved phenylalanine or tryptophan is not found at the CDR3 terminus, so this likely reflects a read error. The chain has TRBV20-1 and TRBJ1-6; TRBD1 agrees at 9 bases. V lost 0 bases and J lost 15; bases outside the gene matches: 15. Germline values: CDR1 DFQATT, CDR2 SNEGSKA (reference sequence). CDR3 length: 16 residues. The DNA of the CDR3 is TGCAGTGCTAGAGATGTTAGGACAGGGGAAATGAAGGTCCTCCACGTT. This codes for CSARDVRTGEMKVLHV.

Worth noting for this clonotype: Relative to the germline gene, one junction end is altered; a read error may explain this. V and J are TRBV6-5 and TRBJ2-5; possible D gene TRBD2, 6 bases. The germline gives CDR1 MNHEY, CDR2 SVGAGI. The CDR3 is made up of 13 amino acids. The CDR3 spells CASGYSNAGRQYF. In DNA form, the CDR3 reads TGTGCCAGCGGTTACTCGAATGCGGGACGGCAGTACTTC.

With respect to this clonotype: One base away lies a much larger clone, so this may be a sequencing read error. The chain carries TRBV6-6 and TRBJ2-7, with 9 positions matching TRBD1. V trimming: 6 bases; J trimming: 7 bases; junction bases outside the gene matches: 13. The germline gives CDR1 MNHNY, CDR2 SVGAGI (reference sequence). The CDR3 spans 15 residues. The CDR3 sequence: CASRIPGQGGNEQYF. The CDR3 region has the DNA TGTGCCAGCAGAATACCGGGACAGGGAGGAAATGAGCAGTACTTC.

About this clonotype: An end of the junction differs from the germline gene, which may be a read error. The chain has TRBV6-5 and TRBJ1-4; D remains ambiguous. There are 18 residues in the CDR3. Germline V gene data show CDR1 as MNHEY and CDR2 as SVGAGI. The chain's CDR3 is CASSYSIPGVATNEKRFF. The CDR3 nucleotides read TGTGCCAGCAGTTACTCGATTCCGGGAGTGGCAACTAATGAAAAACGGTTTTTT.

CDR3 nucleotide sequence: TGTGCCAGCAGTGAAGGAGCGGGGGGGCCCCCGGATACGCAGTATTTT. Its protein product is CASSEGAGGPPDTQYF. This chain links TRBV2 with TRBJ2-3; 10 positions match TRBD2. The CDR3 spans 16 residues. J lost 6 bases, V lost 1 base, and 7 bases had no gene match. In germline, CDR1 is SNHLY, CDR2 FYNNEI.

The chain links TRBV20-1 to TRBJ2-1, with TRBD1 as a possible D gene (6 bases). Trimming pared 1 base from V and 0 bases from J, leaving 16 bases between. CDR1 is DFQATT and CDR2 is SNEGSKA in the germline V gene (reference sequence). CDR3 length equals 17 residues. CDR3 bases: TGCAGTGCTAGAGTTCAACAGGGATTATCCTCCTACAATGAGCAGTTCTTC. This codes for CSARVQQGLSSYNEQFF.

V usage is TRBV6-6 and J usage is TRBJ1-4, with D possibly TRBD1 on 5 matching bases. Trimming removed 4 bases at V and 12 bases at J, with 15 bases between. Germline loops: CDR1 MNHNY, CDR2 SVGAGI (reference sequence). CDR3 length: 13 amino acids. CDR3 nucleotide sequence: TGTGCCAGCAGTTCCAGGGCCAAAGGGGAACTGTTTTTT. It codes for CASSSRAKGELFF.

There are many counts of this clonotype. The chain uses TRBV7-9 and TRBJ2-5; 12 bases line up with TRBD2. Trimming removed 4 bases from V and 7 bases from J; junction bases left unmatched: 13. The CDR3 contains 17 residues. Per germline, CDR1 SEHNR and CDR2 FQNEAQ (reference sequence). CDR3 region: CASSSKTSGGWGATQYF. CDR3 nucleotide sequence: TGTGCCAGCAGCTCGAAGACTAGCGGGGGCTGGGGGGCGACCCAGTACTTC.

This clonotype was detected a few times. As DNA, the CDR3 is TGTGCCAGCAGTTACCAGGGCGGTCCAGCACCCAAAAAACTGTTTTTT. Residues: CASSYQGGPAPKKLFF. The V gene is TRBV6-6, the J gene TRBJ1-4, with D perhaps TRBD1 (5 bases). Trimming left V 2 bases short and J 9 bases short, with 19 bases between. The CDR3 extends over 16 amino acids. Germline CDR1 MNHNY, CDR2 SVGAGI (reference sequence).

This clonotype was recorded many times. The CDR3 protein is CASSWGQGQWNEQFF. The CDR3 DNA reads as TGTGCCAGCAGTTGGGGACAGGGGCAATGGAATGAGCAGTTCTTC. The chain uses TRBV12-3 or TRBV12-4 and TRBJ2-1, with 10 bases identical to TRBD1. The CDR3 has 15 residues. Trimming took 4 bases from V and 7 from J; bases not matched to a gene: 7.

This clonotype was recorded a few times. The chain carries TRBV7-9 and TRBJ2-3; 7 bases align to TRBD2. Germline loops: CDR1 SEHNR, CDR2 FQNEAQ (reference sequence). CDR3 length: 14 residues. V lost 7 bases and J lost 8; bases outside the gene matches: 12. The CDR3 spells CASIRDSPGGTQYF. CDR3 DNA sequence: TGTGCCAGCATCCGCGACAGTCCGGGGGGTACGCAGTATTTT.

Ten or more counts support this clonotype. V gene TRBV12-3 or TRBV12-4 combines with J gene TRBJ2-5, with D possibly being TRBD1 (6 bases). The CDR3 runs 12 residues. V was pared by 2 bases and J by 6 bases, with 7 bases between. The CDR3 region has the DNA TGTGCCAGCAGTTTACAGGGGAAGACCCAGTACTTC. This codes for CASSLQGKTQYF.

Concerning this clonotype itself: This sequence may be a read error, since a much larger clone differs from it by one base. This chain connects TRBV5-6 to TRBJ2-1; unclear D gene. The germline gives CDR1 SGHDT, CDR2 YYEEEE. This CDR3 comprises 12 residues. CDR3: CASSLTYNGQFF. The CDR3 region has the DNA TGTGCCAGCAGCTTGACCTACAATGGGCAGTTCTTC.

As for this clonotype: This clone may be a read error of a much larger clone one base away. The chain uses TRBV7-2 and TRBJ1-1; a possible D gene is TRBD1 (6 bases). Germline CDR1 reads SGHTA; CDR2 reads FQGNSA. The CDR3 contains 14 residues. The CDR3 loop reads CAGSYGTSNTEAFF. The CDR3 DNA reads TGTGCCGGCAGCTACGGGACATCGAACACTGAAGCTTTCTTT.

This clonotype was seen only a few times. V and J are TRBV6-2 or TRBV6-3 and TRBJ2-4; 10 nucleotides line up with TRBD1. The germline CDR1 and CDR2 sequences are MNHEY and SVGEGT. With V trimmed by 6 bases and J by 13 bases, 18 bases remained unmatched. The CDR3 has 16 residues. This chain's CDR3 is CASSETRTGGIREQYF. The CDR3 DNA follows: TGTGCCAGCAGCGAGACCCGGACAGGGGGGATTAGGGAGCAGTACTTC.

As regards this clonotype: Germline is not matched at one junction end, which may reflect a read error. Here the CDR3 reads CAGSVGPVNEQFF. The CDR3 region has the DNA TGTGCCGGCAGCGTGGGACCGGTCAATGAGCAGTTCTTC. The V call is TRBV11-2, the J call TRBJ2-1, with D perhaps given as TRBD1 or TRBD2 (5 bases each). In germline, CDR1 is SGHAT, CDR2 FQNNGV. CDR3 size: 13 residues.

As concerns this clonotype: One junction end disagrees with the germline gene, perhaps due to a read error. The rearrangement joins TRBV6-6 to TRBJ2-3; TRBD1 is a possible D gene (5 bases). The CDR3 has 16 residues. Germline CDR1 and CDR2: MNHNY and SVGAGI (reference sequence). The CDR3 DNA sequence: TGTGCCGGCAGGCCCGAAAGGCGGAAAGGGGCAGATACGCAGTATTTT. This translates into CAGRPERRKGADTQYF.

This chain uses TRBV18 with TRBJ2-7, with 8 positions matching TRBD2. CDR3 length: 15 amino acids. V lost 2 bases, J lost 7 bases, and 10 bases stayed unmatched. The V gene's germline CDR1 is KGHSH and CDR2 LQKENI. The CDR3 DNA reads as TGTGCCAGCTCACCATCCACGGGGGGGAACAATGAGCAGTACTTC. Translated, it gives CASSPSTGGNNEQYF.